This T cell receptor beta chain was captured by sequencing in a study of blood T cells in healthy people across ages. A second 7 to 11 cycle PCR used barcoded and J-beta primers. TCRdb fed the 5' RACE reads into MiXCR, producing one record per CDR3 protein. Of just under 750,000 distinct CDR3 sequences listed, approximately 22% were seen once; the top ten hold about 20%. The CDR3 length is 16 residues. The germline V gene has CDR1 SGHRS and CDR2 YFSETQ. The V and J ends lost 3 bases and 4 bases, in that order; junction bases with no gene match: 7. Sequencing was performed on blood. The receptor's source is a man in his 70s in good health. The chain uses TRBV5-1 and TRBJ2-2, with TRBD2 matching over 9 bases. Here the CDR3 reads CASSSIAGATTGELFF. The CDR3 DNA follows: TGCGCCAGCAGCTCTATAGCGGGGGCGACCACCGGGGAGCTGTTTTTT.